These 10 T cell receptor beta chains were all obtained from the same sample, sequenced in a study of shared clonotypes between healthy human individuals. The assay was immunoSEQ multiplex PCR, and TCRdb's table has in-frame clones only and misses some. This sample yields approximately 1,500,000 clones, of which roughly 95% are seen a single time; about 1% belongs to the top ten. Sequences were obtained from naive CD4+ T cells sorted from blood. Subset denoted: CD45RA+ positively selected. All receptors derive from a young man in good health.

The chain employs TRBV9 and TRBJ2-2; a weak D match, TRBD1 (6 bases). The V and J ends lost 3 bases and 4 bases respectively, with 13 bases between them. Germline V gives CDR1 SGDLS, CDR2 YYNGEE. The CDR3 loop spans 15 amino acids. The CDR3 loop is CASSDRAPGTGELFF. In nucleotides, the CDR3 is TGTGCCAGCAGCGACAGGGCCCCGGGCACCGGGGAGCTGTTTTTT.

This chain joins TRBV7-9 and TRBJ1-1; D is possibly TRBD1 (5 bases). The V end lost 4 bases, the J end lost 14 bases, and 17 bases lay between the germline ends. CDR3 length: 12 residues. Per the germline V gene, CDR1 is SEHNR and CDR2 is FQNEAQ (reference sequence). CDR3 in amino acids: CASSSDTRGAFF. In DNA form, the CDR3 reads TGTGCCAGCAGCTCGGACACCCGCGGAGCCTTCTTT.

This rearrangement joins TRBV5-1 to TRBJ2-1; D perhaps matches TRBD1 (5 bases). CDR3 length: 15 residues. V dropped 4 bases and J dropped 10 bases, with 21 bases sitting between them. Germline V gene sequence: CDR1 SGHRS, CDR2 YFSETQ. CDR3 protein: CASSQNRQRKGEQFF. The CDR3 DNA follows: TGCGCCAGCAGCCAAAATCGGCAGCGTAAGGGGGAGCAGTTCTTC.

This chain connects TRBV19 to TRBJ2-1, with a tentative D call TRBD1 (6 bases). The V and J ends lost 0 bases and 5 bases respectively, with 14 bases between them. CDR3 length: 16 amino acids. The germline V gene has CDR1 LNHDA and CDR2 SQIVND (reference sequence). CDR3 residues: CASSIDGAGADNEQFF. CDR3 coding DNA: TGTGCCAGTAGTATAGACGGGGCAGGGGCCGACAATGAGCAGTTCTTC. Full variable domain (outside the CDR3, taken from reference TRBV19 and TRBJ2-1): DGGITQSPKYLFRKEGQNVTLSCEQNLNHDAMYWYRQDPGQGLRLIYYSQIVNDFQKGDIAEGYSVSREKKESFPLTVTSAQKNPTAFYLCASSIDGAGADNEQFFGPGTRLTVL.

This sequence joins TRBV7-9 and TRBJ2-1; 7 bases line up with TRBD2. The germline CDR1 and CDR2 sequences are SEHNR and FQNEAQ (reference sequence). The CDR3 loop spans 19 amino acids. V trimming: 5 bases; J trimming: 2 bases; junction bases outside the gene matches: 18. Here the CDR3 DNA reads TGTGCCAGCAGCCGTGTCTCGGGTCGGGCGGGAGACCCCTACAATGAGCAGTTCTTC. This sequence encodes CASSRVSGRAGDPYNEQFF. Full variable domain (rest looked up from reference TRBV7-9 and TRBJ2-1): DTGVSQNPRHKITKRGQNVTFRCDPISEHNRLYWYRQTLGQGPEFLTYFQNEAQLEKSRLLSDRFSAERPKGSFSTLEIQRTEQGDSAMYLCASSRVSGRAGDPYNEQFFGPGTRLTVL.

The chain couples TRBV28 to TRBJ1-2; TRBD1 might be the D (6 bases). CDR1 is MDHEN, CDR2 SYDVKM, per germline. The CDR3 has 14 amino acids. Trimming cost V 10 bases and J 4 bases, with 19 bases left between them. The chain's CDR3 is CATCLGGRIYGYTF. The DNA for the CDR3 is TGTGCCACCTGTCTAGGGGGGCGTATCTATGGCTACACCTTC.

The CDR3 DNA sequence: TGTGCCATCAGTGAGTCGGGCCTGGGTGATACCAAAAACATTCAGTACTTC. This sequence encodes CAISESGLGDTKNIQYF. The chain couples TRBV10-3 to TRBJ2-4; D remains ambiguous. This CDR3 contains 17 residues. The V and J ends lost 0 bases and 2 bases respectively, with 14 bases between them. Germline CDR1 reads ENHRY; CDR2 reads SYGVKD.

The chain carries TRBV5-1 and TRBJ2-6; D is uncertain. From germline, CDR1 is SGHRS and CDR2 YFSETQ. The CDR3 runs to 17 residues. Trimming took 5 bases from V and 0 from J, leaving 15 bases between them. In DNA form, the CDR3 reads TGCGCCAGCAGGGGGTTCGAGTCCTCCTCTGGGGCCAACGTCCTGACTTTC. Translated: CASRGFESSSGANVLTF.

The chain employs TRBV4-1 and TRBJ2-7; D tentatively reads TRBD1 or TRBD2 (6 bases each). Trimming removed 4 bases from V and 2 bases from J, with 18 bases in between. This CDR3 contains 16 residues. Germline V gene sequence: CDR1 MGHRA, CDR2 YSYEKL. CDR3 in amino acids: CASSPLQGAGPYEQYF. DNA for the CDR3: TGCGCCAGCAGCCCACTACAGGGTGCGGGACCCTACGAGCAGTACTTC.

The V gene is TRBV5-1, the J gene TRBJ2-5; D is possibly TRBD1 (7 bases). V lost 3 bases and J lost 2, with 14 bases in between. The length of the CDR3 is 15 residues. The germline V gene encodes CDR1 SGHRS and CDR2 YFSETQ. For the CDR3, the DNA is TGCGCCAGCAGCTCCGCGGGACAGCTTCAAGAGACCCAGTACTTC. It is translated as CASSSAGQLQETQYF.